The subject of this entry is one T cell receptor (beta chain). The source of the sample is a study of blood T cell repertoires in COVID-19. TCRdb's copy holds only in-frame clones and misses some; the assay was immunoSEQ multiplex PCR. This table has 55,000 to 80,000 clones, about four fifths appearing once. There are 12 residues in the CDR3. CDR1 SGHKS and CDR2 YYEKEE come from the germline V gene (reference sequence). With 4 bases removed from V and 4 bases from J, the gap between germline ends came to 8 bases. The sequencing input was peripheral blood. The chain employs TRBV5-5 and TRBJ1-1; tentatively, D is TRBD1 (6 bases). This receptor was identified in a man aged 50-60 years with active COVID-19. The CDR3 loop reads CASSRGGTEAFF. CDR3 DNA: TGTGCCAGCAGCAGGGGGGGCACTGAAGCTTTCTTT.